Below, one TCR beta chain is given with its context. What it recognizes is unknown. The sample comes from a study of siplizumab effects on memory and regulatory T cells. Study-wide findings and caveats: The apparent diversity of naive T cells exceeded that of memory cells, and naive T cells seemed to make a major contribution to the alloresponse. Of the alloreactive clones, only a minor fraction mapped to unstimulated subsets. Mappable alloreactive CD4+ clones came from Treg cells about 69% of the time on average with siplizumab, against about 26% in controls.

Here immunoSEQ multiplex PCR was the method, and the copy in TCRdb shows in-frame clones only, minus some. The data show some 100,000 clones, with about 95% seen just once and roughly 0.6% held by the top ten. Sequenced sample: Tregs sorted from blood. The receptor was derived from a human donor in good health.

The CDR3 protein is CASSWGGLAGFQETQYF. CDR3 bases: TGTGCCAGCAGCTGGGGGGGACTAGCGGGTTTCCAAGAGACCCAGTACTTC. The chain carries TRBV28 and TRBJ2-5; 12 bases match TRBD2. With V trimmed by 6 bases and J by 1 base, 9 bases remained unmatched. The CDR3 loop spans 17 amino acids. Germline CDR1 and CDR2: MDHEN and SYDVKM.